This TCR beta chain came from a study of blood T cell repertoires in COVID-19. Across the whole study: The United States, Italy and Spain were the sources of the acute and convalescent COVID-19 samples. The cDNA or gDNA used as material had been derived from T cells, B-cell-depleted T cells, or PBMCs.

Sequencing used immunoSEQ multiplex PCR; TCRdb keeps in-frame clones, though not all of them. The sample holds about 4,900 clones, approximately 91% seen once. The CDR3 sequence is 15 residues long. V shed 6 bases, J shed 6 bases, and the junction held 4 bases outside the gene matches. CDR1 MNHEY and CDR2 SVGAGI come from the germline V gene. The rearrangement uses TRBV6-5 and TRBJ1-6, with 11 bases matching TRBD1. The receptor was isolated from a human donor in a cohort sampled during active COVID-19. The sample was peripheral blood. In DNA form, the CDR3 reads TGTGCCAGCAGAGTCGGACAGGGGGCTAATTCACCCCTCCACTTT. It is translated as CASRVGQGANSPLHF.